The 21 T cell receptor beta chains given below trace back to one sample, sequenced in a study of T-cell memory formation after mild COVID-19. TCRdb re-called the 5' RACE reads with MiXCR, one entry per CDR3 protein. The table lists about 250,000 distinct CDR3 sequences, 15% to 17% of them singletons. The sample consisted of PBMCs or a T cell subset sorted from them (not recorded which). The receptors were sampled from an adult woman who had mild COVID-19 (a few samples of this study predate the infection). Cell type and time point are not known.

This clonotype turned up a few times. The chain employs TRBV7-9 and TRBJ2-5, with D uncertain. The CDR3 contains 11 residues. CDR1 SEHNR and CDR2 FQNEAQ come from the germline V gene (reference sequence). V gave up 6 bases and J gave up 2 bases, with 4 bases separating them. The CDR3 region is CASRKQETQYF. CDR3 in DNA: TGTGCCAGCAGAAAGCAAGAGACCCAGTACTTC.

This clonotype was found a few times. The chain uses TRBV7-2 and TRBJ1-6; possibly TRBD1 for D (6 bases). From germline, CDR1 is SGHTA and CDR2 FQGNSA. Between the trimmed V and J ends, which lost 5 bases and 7 bases, there was a span of 15 bases. The CDR3 consists of 15 residues. The CDR3 is CASSESTGWNSPLHF. For the CDR3, the DNA is TGTGCCAGCAGCGAGTCGACAGGCTGGAATTCACCCCTCCACTTT.

The chain employs TRBV7-9 and TRBJ2-1; D is ambiguous. Trimming shortened V by 4 bases and J by 1 base, and 20 bases separated the two germline ends. This CDR3 region has 18 residues. The germline CDR1 and CDR2 sequences are SEHNR and FQNEAQ (reference sequence). CDR3 sequence (DNA): TGTGCCAGCAGCTCCTTCCGCTCCGGTCGGCTTTCCTACAATGAGCAGTTCTTC. Residues: CASSSFRSGRLSYNEQFF.

This clonotype has only a few counts. The chain recombines TRBV11-3 with TRBJ2-3; D call uncertain. The CDR3 sequence is 11 residues long. V dropped 5 bases and J dropped 4 bases, with 4 bases sitting between them. CDR1 is SGHNT, CDR2 YENEEA, per germline. For the CDR3, the DNA is TGTGCCAGCAGCCTGTCAGATACGCAGTATTTT. Translation gives CASSLSDTQYF. The full variable domain, its missing parts supplied by reference TRBV11-3 and TRBJ2-3, is EAGVVQSPRYKIIEKKQPVAFWCNPISGHNTLYWYLQNLGQGPELLIRYENEEAVDDSQLPKDRFSAERLKGVDSTLKIQPAELGDSAVYLCASSLSDTQYFGPGTRLTVL.

In this sample, this clonotype turned up a few times. The V call is TRBV2, the J call TRBJ2-1; TRBD1 might be the D (6 bases). Per germline, CDR1 SNHLY and CDR2 FYNNEI. This CDR3 has 14 amino acids. Trimming cost V 7 bases and J 2 bases, with 12 bases left between them. This CDR3 is CASNTGITYNEQFF. Here the CDR3 DNA reads TGTGCCAGCAACACAGGGATCACCTACAATGAGCAGTTCTTC.

This clonotype was counted only a few times. The chain links TRBV4-1 to TRBJ2-1, with 10 bases identical to TRBD2. This CDR3 is built from 14 residues. The V segment lost 7 bases and the J segment 6 bases; nucleotides outside the gene matches: 6. The germline V gene encodes CDR1 MGHRA and CDR2 YSYEKL. The CDR3 reads CASTTSGLRNEQFF. The CDR3 DNA reads TGCGCCAGCACGACTAGCGGGCTCCGCAATGAGCAGTTCTTC.

A few counts support this clonotype. This chain connects TRBV30 to TRBJ2-7; 9 positions match TRBD1. CDR3 length: 14 amino acids. With 3 bases clipped from V and 4 bases from J, the junction kept 7 bases outside the gene matches. Per germline, CDR1 GTSNPN and CDR2 SVGIG (reference sequence). In DNA, the CDR3 is TGTGCCTGGAGGCGACAGGGGGGAGCTTACGAGCAGTACTTC. It translates to CAWRRQGGAYEQYF.

This clonotype has a handful of counts. This sequence joins TRBV5-5 and TRBJ1-1; D perhaps matches TRBD1 (6 bases). This CDR3 is built from 15 residues. In germline, CDR1 is SGHKS, CDR2 YYEKEE (reference sequence). V was shortened by 1 base and J by 1 base, with 11 bases between the two germline ends. DNA of the CDR3: TGTGCCAGCAGCTTGAGGGGGGGCAGGAACACTGAAGCTTTCTTT. Translating gives CASSLRGGRNTEAFF. The complete variable domain, with remaining parts taken from reference TRBV5-5 and TRBJ1-1, reads DAGVTQSPTHLIKTRGQQVTLRCSPISGHKSVSWYQQVLGQGPQFIFQYYEKEERGRGNFPDRFSARQFPNYSSELNVNALLLGDSALYLCASSLRGGRNTEAFFGQGTRLTVV.

This clonotype was detected a few times. The chain joins TRBV2 to TRBJ2-3; 7 nucleotides align to TRBD1. The V gene end was trimmed by 3 bases and the J gene end by 2 bases; junction bases not matched to a gene: 5. This CDR3 region has 15 residues. Germline lookup yields CDR1 SNHLY and CDR2 FYNNEI. The CDR3 loop is CASSERGQNTDTQYF. CDR3 coding DNA: TGTGCCAGCAGTGAGAGGGGACAGAACACAGATACGCAGTATTTT.

This clonotype was seen a few times. The DNA for the CDR3 is TGTGCCAGCTCACGGACAGGGCTTGAAGAGACCCAGTACTTC. Its translation: CASSRTGLEETQYF. The genes are TRBV18 and TRBJ2-5, with TRBD1 identical over 8 bases. From germline, CDR1 is KGHSH and CDR2 LQKENI. The CDR3 has 14 amino acids. Unmatched junction bases numbered 4, after V lost 4 bases and J lost 3 bases.

This clonotype was detected only a few times. The chain uses TRBV9 and TRBJ2-1; 8 bases match TRBD2. The CDR3 loop spans 15 amino acids. Per germline, CDR1 SGDLS and CDR2 YYNGEE. With V trimmed by 1 base and J by 7 bases, 7 bases remained unmatched. Here the CDR3 reads CASSVIAGGGNEQFF. The CDR3 nucleotides read TGTGCCAGCAGCGTAATTGCGGGAGGAGGTAATGAGCAGTTCTTC.

The chain carries TRBV6-2 or TRBV6-3 and TRBJ2-7, with 12 nucleotides matching TRBD2. The CDR3 consists of 15 residues. V lost 4 bases and J lost 4; bases outside the gene matches: 5. Germline V CDR1 and CDR2: MNHEY, SVGEGT. The CDR3 DNA is TGTGCCAGCAGTTCAAGGACTAGCGGGGCTTACGAGCAGTACTTC. It is translated as CASSSRTSGAYEQYF.

This rearrangement joins TRBV12-3 or TRBV12-4 to TRBJ2-1, with D hard to call. Trimming removed 4 bases at V and 6 bases at J, with 7 bases between. This CDR3 is 12 amino acids long. The CDR3 DNA sequence: TGTGCCAGCAGTTGGACCCTCAATGAGCAGTTCTTC. Translating it yields CASSWTLNEQFF.

This clonotype was seen ten or more times. The chain carries TRBV7-6 and TRBJ2-3; TRBD2 matches at 9 bases. The germline gives CDR1 SGHVS, CDR2 FNYEAQ. V shed 3 bases, J shed 6 bases, and the junction held 4 bases outside the gene matches. The length of the CDR3 is 14 residues. Here the CDR3 DNA reads TGTGCCAGCAGCTTCGGGCTAGCGGGGGATACGCAGTATTTT. Translated: CASSFGLAGDTQYF.

The V gene is TRBV5-5, the J gene TRBJ1-1, with D possibly matching TRBD1 (5 bases). The CDR3 length is 15 residues. The germline CDR1 and CDR2 sequences are SGHKS and YYEKEE (reference sequence). V lost 4 bases and J 0 bases, leaving 13 bases between the germline ends. The CDR3 reads CASSVRGTLNTEAFF. DNA for the CDR3: TGTGCCAGCAGCGTGCGGGGGACGTTGAACACTGAAGCTTTCTTT.

The V gene is TRBV4-1, the J gene TRBJ1-1; D remains unclear. Germline V gene lookup returns CDR1 MGHRA and CDR2 YSYEKL. The CDR3 consists of 13 residues. The V end lost 1 base, the J end lost 6 bases, and 9 bases lay between the germline ends. CDR3 residues: CASSQVGGPEAFF. The CDR3 DNA follows: TGCGCCAGCAGCCAAGTAGGAGGTCCTGAAGCTTTCTTT.

The chain recombines TRBV19 with TRBJ1-2; 10 bases are shared with TRBD1. V lost 6 bases and J lost 5; bases outside the gene matches: 6. The CDR3 consists of 14 residues. Germline V gives CDR1 LNHDA, CDR2 SQIVND (reference sequence). CDR3 DNA sequence: TGTGCCAGTAGCCGGGACAGGGGATCTTATGGCTACACCTTC. Translated: CASSRDRGSYGYTF.

This chain uses TRBV5-5 with TRBJ2-7, with D possibly being TRBD1 (6 bases). Trimming shortened V by 4 bases and J by 0 bases, and 14 bases separated the two germline ends. CDR1 SGHKS and CDR2 YYEKEE come from the germline V gene (reference sequence). This CDR3 is built from 15 residues. The CDR3 region has the DNA TGTGCCAGCAGCGTTGGACAGATATTCTCCTACGAGCAGTACTTC. Translation gives CASSVGQIFSYEQYF.

This sequence joins TRBV7-8 and TRBJ1-5; D unresolved. Trimming removed 5 bases at V and 8 bases at J, with 7 bases between. The germline CDR1 and CDR2 sequences are SGHVS and FQNEAQ. This CDR3 has 11 residues. The CDR3 sequence is CASSPDKPQHF. For the CDR3, the DNA is TGTGCCAGCAGCCCCGATAAGCCCCAGCATTTT.

This clonotype was seen a handful of times. The chain combines TRBV5-6 with TRBJ2-7; D is ambiguous. The germline gives CDR1 SGHDT, CDR2 YYEEEE. The CDR3 has 14 residues. The ends were cut back, 1 base at V and 6 bases at J, with 14 bases in the middle. CDR3 nucleotide sequence: TGTGCCAGCAGCTTGAGAGTGGATTCGGCCGAGCAGTACTTC. This gives the protein CASSLRVDSAEQYF.

V is TRBV6-6 and J is TRBJ1-2; D is unresolved. The CDR3 runs 16 residues. V dropped 0 bases and J dropped 4 bases, with 15 bases sitting between them. Germline V gene lookup returns CDR1 MNHNY and CDR2 SVGAGI (reference sequence). CDR3 nucleotide sequence: TGTGCCAGCAGTTACTCGGTCATGGATTCTATCTATGGCTACACCTTC. It encodes CASSYSVMDSIYGYTF.